These 23 T cell receptor beta chains share one sample of origin, sequenced in a study of T cell responses to AZD1222 COVID-19 vaccine. TCRdb's table, derived via immunoSEQ multiplex PCR, lists solely in-frame clones and lacks some. The profile covers about 160,000 clones, with 70% to 90% appearing a single time and 4% to 5.5% taken by the ten largest. The specimen comprised peripheral blood, sampled 28 days after the second AZD1222 dose. These receptors originate from an adult who received the AZD1222 COVID-19 vaccine.

The genes are TRBV27 and TRBJ2-4; D is possibly TRBD2 (5 bases). V lost 10 bases to trimming and J lost 5 bases, with 15 bases between them. CDR3 length: 13 residues. CDR1 is MNHEY, CDR2 SMNVEV, per germline (reference sequence). Written as DNA, the CDR3 is TGTGCCACCAGGACGGTGAGGGAAAACATTCAGTACTTC. Translation: CATRTVRENIQYF.

The CDR3 loop is CASSQASGGNTGELFF. CDR3 sequence (DNA): TGTGCCAGCAGCCAAGCTAGCGGGGGGAACACCGGGGAGCTGTTTTTT. The chain combines TRBV3-1 (or the pseudogene TRBV3-2) with TRBJ2-2; 10 bases map to TRBD2. The CDR3 has 16 amino acids. CDR1 is LGHDT and CDR2 is YNNKEL in the germline V gene (reference sequence). With 1 base clipped from V and 1 base from J, the junction kept 0 bases outside the gene matches.

V usage is TRBV6-4 and J usage is TRBJ1-1; a possible D gene is TRBD1 (6 bases). The germline V gene encodes CDR1 MRHNA and CDR2 SNTAGT. This CDR3 spans 15 amino acids. Trimming removed 8 bases at V and 0 bases at J, with 16 bases between. The CDR3 nucleotides read TGTGCCAGCCGGGAGGGGGATTACATGAACACTGAAGCTTTCTTT. This translates into CASREGDYMNTEAFF.

The chain carries TRBV30 and TRBJ2-2; no clear D. This CDR3 comprises 14 residues. V lost 2 bases, J lost 5 bases, and 12 bases lay in between. CDR1 GTSNPN and CDR2 SVGIG come from the germline V gene (reference sequence). The CDR3 region is CAWSLGLGTGELFF. CDR3 sequence (DNA): TGTGCCTGGAGTCTAGGCCTGGGAACCGGGGAGCTGTTTTTT.

The chain joins TRBV5-5 to TRBJ1-1, with D uncertain. Germline V gene lookup returns CDR1 SGHKS and CDR2 YYEKEE (reference sequence). This CDR3 spans 15 amino acids. The germline V and J ends were trimmed by 0 bases and 0 bases, with 9 bases remaining between them. Here the CDR3 DNA reads TGTGCCAGCAGCTTGGTGGGGAGTTTGAACACTGAAGCTTTCTTT. Protein: CASSLVGSLNTEAFF.

The chain is built from TRBV10-1 and TRBJ2-1; D ambiguous. The germline V gene encodes CDR1 WNHNN and CDR2 SYGVQD (reference sequence). Trimming pared 4 bases from V and 9 bases from J, leaving 10 bases between. CDR3 length: 12 amino acids. CDR3 amino acids: CASSARSSEQFF. CDR3 nucleotide sequence: TGCGCCAGCAGTGCTCGGTCGAGTGAGCAGTTCTTC.

V is TRBV3-1 (or the pseudogene TRBV3-2) and J is TRBJ2-1; D unresolved. Trimming stripped 4 bases from V and 5 bases from J, with 12 bases between. This CDR3 has 14 amino acids. CDR1 LGHDT and CDR2 YNNKEL come from the germline V gene (reference sequence). The CDR3 loop is CASSPTRSHNEQFF. The CDR3 region has the DNA TGTGCCAGCAGCCCAACCAGGTCCCACAATGAGCAGTTCTTC.

The genes are TRBV2 and TRBJ2-6; no reliable D call. The V end lost 3 bases, the J end lost 1 base, and 7 bases lay between the germline ends. Looked up from germline, CDR1 is SNHLY and CDR2 is FYNNEI. The CDR3 is 15 amino acids. CDR3 DNA sequence: TGTGCCAGCAGTGAGAGGTCATCTGGGGCCAACGTCCTGACTTTC. This translates into CASSERSSGANVLTF.

The CDR3 loop reads CASSLSGPLRMNTEAFF. The CDR3, as DNA: TGTGCCAGCAGCTTATCGGGTCCGCTGAGGATGAACACTGAAGCTTTCTTT. The V and J genes are TRBV11-2 and TRBJ1-1, with D uncertain. The ends were cut back, 2 bases at V and 0 bases at J, with 16 bases in the middle. The CDR3 consists of 17 residues. The V gene's germline CDR1 is SGHAT and CDR2 FQNNGV.

The chain couples TRBV6-5 to TRBJ1-2; TRBD1 matches 7 bases. The germline gives CDR1 MNHEY, CDR2 SVGAGI. There are 15 residues in the CDR3. The CDR3 DNA follows: TGTGCAGACCCCTGGACAGGTACTTCGGTCTATGGCTACACCTTC. Translation gives CADPWTGTSVYGYTF.

This clone has only a few counts. The chain recombines TRBV7-5 with TRBJ2-7; the table's D call of TRBD1 was not tested on the DNA. TRBV7-5 corresponds to a pseudogene. The CDR3 sequence is 15 residues long. The CDR3 protein is CARSPRWGMAYEQYF. The CDR3 DNA reads as TGTGCCAGAAGCCCCCGATGGGGCATGGCCTACGAGCAGTACTTC.

V gene TRBV19 combines with J gene TRBJ2-7; 7 bases fit TRBD1. Per germline, CDR1 LNHDA and CDR2 SQIVND (reference sequence). This CDR3 is built from 16 residues. The V segment lost 3 bases and the J segment 6 bases; nucleotides outside the gene matches: 14. In nucleotides, the CDR3 is TGTGCCAGTAGTATTGAAACCGTTTGGGACAGAGGCGAGCAGTACTTC. This sequence encodes CASSIETVWDRGEQYF.

This clone was counted between two and nine times. The chain is built from TRBV11-2 and TRBJ2-5; 9 bases are a match to TRBD1. This CDR3 has 17 residues. V shed 5 bases, J shed 7 bases, and the junction held 17 bases outside the gene matches. Germline V lookup: CDR1 SGHAT, CDR2 FQNNGV. The CDR3 region is CASSPFSDRGFLGTQYF. In DNA form, the CDR3 reads TGTGCCAGCAGCCCGTTTTCGGACAGGGGTTTCCTGGGGACCCAGTACTTC. Drawing the rest from reference TRBV11-2 and TRBJ2-5, the complete variable domain is EAGVAQSPRYKIIEKRQSVAFWCNPISGHATLYWYQQILGQGPKLLIQFQNNGVVDDSQLPKDRFSAERLKGVDSTLKIQPAKLEDSAVYLCASSPFSDRGFLGTQYFGPGTRLLVL.

This chain connects TRBV5-4 to TRBJ1-1, with no clear D. The germline gives CDR1 SGHNT, CDR2 YYREEE (reference sequence). V lost 4 bases and J lost 6, with 16 bases in between. This CDR3 region has 14 residues. In DNA, the CDR3 is TGTGCCAGCAGCCCCGGTGGGCTAGAGGCTGAAGCTTTCTTT. It is translated as CASSPGGLEAEAFF.

The genes are TRBV4-1 and TRBJ1-1; maybe TRBD1 (5 bases). The CDR3 has 15 residues. Trimming took off 4 bases at V and 5 bases at J, with 17 bases between the two ends. Germline CDR1 MGHRA, CDR2 YSYEKL. In DNA, the CDR3 is TGCGCCAGCAGCCCCCGCGGGCAGGGCTTGACTGAAGCTTTCTTT. Its translation: CASSPRGQGLTEAFF.

The rearrangement links TRBV5-4 to TRBJ1-4; 7 bases are a match to TRBD1. V shed 2 bases and J 7 bases; nucleotides not matched to a gene: 5. The CDR3 covers 14 residues. CDR1 is SGHNT, CDR2 YYREEE, per germline (reference sequence). As DNA, the CDR3 is TGTGCCAGCAGCTTTGGGACAGTCAGTGAAAAACTGTTTTTT. Translated: CASSFGTVSEKLFF. Supplemented by reference TRBV5-4 and TRBJ1-4, the full variable domain reads ETGVTQSPTHLIKTRGQQVTLRCSSQSGHNTVSWYQQALGQGPQFIFQYYREEENGRGNFPPRFSGLQFPNYSSELNVNALELDDSALYLCASSFGTVSEKLFFGSGTQLSVL.

A word on this clone: Other DNA sequences in the sample encode the same CDR3. V and J are TRBV7-2 and TRBJ1-6, with a tentative D call TRBD1 (6 bases). The CDR3 has 14 amino acids. V lost 2 bases to trimming and J lost 4 bases, with 6 bases between them. The germline CDR1 and CDR2 sequences are SGHTA and FQGNSA. The CDR3 region has the DNA TGTGCCAGCAGCTTACAGGGGTATAATTCACCCCTCCACTTT. It translates to CASSLQGYNSPLHF.

The chain uses TRBV7-6 and TRBJ1-1; no clear D. Germline CDR1 SGHVS, CDR2 FNYEAQ. The CDR3 spans 12 residues. The ends were cut back, 4 bases at V and 1 base at J, with 4 bases in the middle. CDR3 nucleotides: TGTGCCAGCAGCTCCTCGAACACTGAAGCTTTCTTT. Its protein is CASSSSNTEAFF.

This clone is a singleton in its sample. The genes are TRBV7-2 and TRBJ1-1; D remains ambiguous. Per germline, CDR1 SGHTA and CDR2 FQGNSA. This CDR3 spans 14 amino acids. V was clipped by 3 bases and J by 1 base, with 9 bases between them. The CDR3 region has the DNA TGTGCCAGCAGCTTTTCTAGGGAGAACACTGAAGCTTTCTTT. It translates to CASSFSRENTEAFF.

The chain has TRBV3-1 (or the pseudogene TRBV3-2) and TRBJ1-6; D is ambiguous. From germline, CDR1 is LGHDT and CDR2 YNNKEL (reference sequence). CDR3 length equals 14 residues. V gave up 4 bases and J gave up 4 bases, with 8 bases separating them. CDR3 sequence reads: CASSLLGYNSPLHF. The CDR3 DNA sequence: TGTGCCAGCAGCCTCTTGGGGTATAATTCACCCCTCCACTTT.

The rearrangement joins TRBV9 to TRBJ1-3; D not resolved. The V gene lost 3 bases and the J gene lost 3 bases, with 1 base spanning the gap. Germline V gene lookup returns CDR1 SGDLS and CDR2 YYNGEE. The length of the CDR3 is 11 residues. The DNA for the CDR3 is TGTGCCAGCAGCGGTGGAAACACCATATATTTT. Translated: CASSGGNTIYF.

CDR3 sequence (DNA): TGTGCCAGCAGCCCGGGACAATACAATGAGCAGTTCTTC. Encoded protein: CASSPGQYNEQFF. The chain couples TRBV9 to TRBJ2-1; a weak D match, TRBD1 (6 bases). Germline CDR1 SGDLS, CDR2 YYNGEE. The CDR3 totals 13 residues. Trimming stripped 4 bases from V and 4 bases from J, with 9 bases between.

The gene calls are TRBV6-5 and TRBJ1-1, with 9 bases that match TRBD1. Germline lookup yields CDR1 MNHEY and CDR2 SVGAGI. With 5 bases clipped from V and 4 bases from J, the junction kept 8 bases outside the gene matches. The CDR3 totals 15 residues. The CDR3 loop is CASSPKDRGRTEAFF. As DNA, the CDR3 is TGTGCCAGCAGTCCAAAGGACAGGGGACGCACTGAAGCTTTCTTT.